The present T cell receptor (beta chain) was sequenced within a study of T cell clonotyping in hematopoietic cell transplantation. Note on this clone: Its antigen is unknown.

Study results and limitations: Cells were unsorted, so CD4 and CD8 contributions were not separated. Few recipient clonotypes overlapped donors; over 95% were de novo at given depth.

V lost 8 bases and J 0 bases, leaving 11 bases between the germline ends. Germline V lookup: CDR1 GTSNPN, CDR2 SVGIG (reference sequence). This CDR3 region has 13 residues. TCRdb's copy holds only in-frame clones and misses some; the assay was immunoSEQ multiplex PCR. The repertoire consists of approximately 6,200 clones, with roughly 93% occurring once and the leading ten covering about 45%. The source is a female patient aged 50-59 years who had an allogeneic stem cell transplant from a related donor, so the T cells may come from the graft donor. Some clones in this sample may be carry-over from other donors' samples. The rearrangement joins TRBV30 to TRBJ1-3; D unresolved. The specimen comprised peripheral blood mononuclear cells, sampled 100 days after allogeneic stem cell transplant. Here the CDR3 reads CAVNRRSGNTIYF. The CDR3 DNA reads TGTGCCGTAAACCGGCGCTCTGGAAACACCATATATTTT.